The entry below gives a single TCR beta chain sequence along with its context. The repertoire was sequenced with immunoSEQ multiplex PCR; TCRdb's copy has only in-frame clones and lacks some. The sample comprises some 400,000 clones, 80% to 90% of which are singletons, and 2% to 2.5% rests with the top ten. The data derive from a study of blood T cell repertoires in COVID-19. Overall study context: In each case, the material was cDNA or gDNA derived from T cells, B-cell-depleted T cells, or PBMCs.

CDR1 is DFQATT, CDR2 SNEGSKA, per germline (reference sequence). CDR3 length: 11 amino acids. V shed 8 bases and J shed 6 bases, with 13 bases lying between them. The sequenced sample consisted of peripheral blood. The sequence came from a woman aged 55-69 years with COVID-19, enrolled during active disease. The rearrangement links TRBV20-1 to TRBJ1-2; D is ambiguous. CDR3 sequence (DNA): TGCAGTACCGGACCGCGGGATGGCTACACCTTC. Its protein is CSTGPRDGYTF.